The 6 T cell receptor beta chains below come from one sample, sequenced in a study of shared clonotypes between healthy human individuals. CD45RO-negative, CCR7-positively selected cells formed the naive CD8 fraction, excluding terminally differentiated effector memory CD45RA+ cells. Clones were sequenced by immunoSEQ multiplex PCR, and TCRdb holds only the in-frame ones, with some missing. The table lists 2 million or so clones, approximately 94% of them singletons. What was sequenced was naive CD8+ T cells sorted from blood. The receptors derive from a man aged 18 to 30 in good health.

The chain carries TRBV6-5 and TRBJ1-4, with D perhaps matching TRBD1 (5 bases). Trimming took off 4 bases at V and 8 bases at J, with 14 bases between the two ends. The CDR3 contains 14 residues. Germline lookup yields CDR1 MNHEY and CDR2 SVGAGI. Here the CDR3 reads CASSSGFQREKLFF. The CDR3 DNA reads TGTGCCAGCAGTTCAGGGTTCCAACGGGAAAAACTGTTTTTT.

This clone was recorded only once. This chain links TRBV20-1 with TRBJ2-1; D uncertain. Germline V gene data show CDR1 as DFQATT and CDR2 as SNEGSKA (reference sequence). This CDR3 spans 10 amino acids. Between the trimmed V and J ends, which lost 7 bases and 7 bases, there was a span of 8 bases. This chain's CDR3 is CSDVFNEQFF. For the CDR3, the DNA is TGCAGTGACGTGTTTAATGAGCAGTTCTTC.

The chain combines TRBV10-3 with TRBJ2-7, with D perhaps being TRBD1 or TRBD2 (5 bases each). The CDR3 extends over 13 amino acids. CDR1 is ENHRY, CDR2 SYGVKD, per germline. V was shortened by 6 bases and J by 2 bases, with 11 bases between the two germline ends. The CDR3 reads CAIRPEGPYEQYF. For the CDR3, the DNA is TGTGCCATCAGGCCAGAGGGGCCCTACGAGCAGTACTTC.

To note about this clone: Within the sample, other DNA sequences also encode this same CDR3. V is TRBV4-1 and J is TRBJ2-7, with 9 bases matching TRBD1. J gave up 4 bases and V 2 bases, and 6 bases lay outside the gene matches. CDR3 length equals 15 residues. Germline CDR1 and CDR2: MGHRA and YSYEKL. The CDR3 bases are TGCGCCAGCAGCCAAAAAGGACAGGGGACTTACGAGCAGTACTTC. This sequence encodes CASSQKGQGTYEQYF.

This clone was seen only once. The chain couples TRBV5-1 to TRBJ1-6, with D perhaps matching TRBD1 (6 bases). This CDR3 spans 16 amino acids. Trimming pared 3 bases from V and 4 bases from J, leaving 14 bases between. The germline gives CDR1 SGHRS, CDR2 YFSETQ. The CDR3 DNA is TGCGCCAGCAGCTCGGACAGCACCCGGTATAATTCACCCCTCCACTTT. Protein sequence: CASSSDSTRYNSPLHF.

The chain links TRBV5-1 to TRBJ2-7; D not certain. The CDR3 consists of 13 residues. Germline V gene data show CDR1 as SGHRS and CDR2 as YFSETQ. Trimming stripped 0 bases from V and 3 bases from J, with 7 bases between. CDR3 region: CASSLVRLYEQYF. DNA of the CDR3: TGCGCCAGCAGCTTGGTTAGGCTCTACGAGCAGTACTTC.